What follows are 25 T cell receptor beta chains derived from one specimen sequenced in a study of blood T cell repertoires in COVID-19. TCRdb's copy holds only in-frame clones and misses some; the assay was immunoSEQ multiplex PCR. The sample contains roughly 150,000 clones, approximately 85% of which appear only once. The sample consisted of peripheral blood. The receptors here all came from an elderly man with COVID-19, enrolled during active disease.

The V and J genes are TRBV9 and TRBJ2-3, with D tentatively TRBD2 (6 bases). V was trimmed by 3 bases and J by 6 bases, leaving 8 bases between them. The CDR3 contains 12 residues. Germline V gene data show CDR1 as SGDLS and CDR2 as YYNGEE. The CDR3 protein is CASSEGLDTQYF. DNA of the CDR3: TGTGCCAGCAGCGAGGGACTGGATACGCAGTATTTT.

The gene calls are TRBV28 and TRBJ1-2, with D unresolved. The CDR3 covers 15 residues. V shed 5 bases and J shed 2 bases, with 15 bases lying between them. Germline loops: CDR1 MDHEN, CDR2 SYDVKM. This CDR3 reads CASSPPDNPNYGYTF. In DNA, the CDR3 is TGTGCCAGCAGTCCCCCCGACAACCCGAACTATGGCTACACCTTC.

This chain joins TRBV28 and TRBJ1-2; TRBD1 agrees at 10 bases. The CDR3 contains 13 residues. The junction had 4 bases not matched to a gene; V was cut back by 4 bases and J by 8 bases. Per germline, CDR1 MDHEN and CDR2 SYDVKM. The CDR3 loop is CASSSGQGSGYTF. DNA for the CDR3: TGTGCCAGCAGTTCGGGACAGGGGTCGGGCTACACCTTC.

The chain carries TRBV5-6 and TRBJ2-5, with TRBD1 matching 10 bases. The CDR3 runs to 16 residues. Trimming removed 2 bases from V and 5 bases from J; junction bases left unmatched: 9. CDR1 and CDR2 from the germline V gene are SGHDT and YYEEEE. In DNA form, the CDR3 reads TGTGCCAGCAGCTTCAGGGGACAGGGGCGCTGGGAGACCCAGTACTTC. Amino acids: CASSFRGQGRWETQYF.

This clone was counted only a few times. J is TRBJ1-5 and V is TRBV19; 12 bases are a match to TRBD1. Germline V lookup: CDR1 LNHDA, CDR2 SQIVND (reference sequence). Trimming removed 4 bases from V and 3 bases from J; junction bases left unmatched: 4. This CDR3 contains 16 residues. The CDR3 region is CASSTGQGANNQPQHF. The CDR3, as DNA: TGTGCCAGTAGTACGGGACAGGGGGCAAACAATCAGCCCCAGCATTTT.

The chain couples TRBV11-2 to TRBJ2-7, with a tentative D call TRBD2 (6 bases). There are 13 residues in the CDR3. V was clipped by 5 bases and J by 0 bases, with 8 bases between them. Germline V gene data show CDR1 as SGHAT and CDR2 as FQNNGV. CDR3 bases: TGTGCCAGCAGCCTAGCGTCCTCCTACGAGCAGTACTTC. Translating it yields CASSLASSYEQYF.

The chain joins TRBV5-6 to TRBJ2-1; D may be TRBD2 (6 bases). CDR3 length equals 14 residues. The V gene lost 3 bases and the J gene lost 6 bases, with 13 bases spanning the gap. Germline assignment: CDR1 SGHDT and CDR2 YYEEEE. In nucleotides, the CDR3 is TGTGCCAGCAGCTGGGGTAGCGGTCGCAATGAGCAGTTCTTC. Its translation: CASSWGSGRNEQFF.

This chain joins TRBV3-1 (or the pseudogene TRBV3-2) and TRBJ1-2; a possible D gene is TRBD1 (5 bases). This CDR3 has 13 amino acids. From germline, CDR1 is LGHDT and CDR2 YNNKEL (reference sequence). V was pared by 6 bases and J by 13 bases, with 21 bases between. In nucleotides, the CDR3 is TGTGCCAGCAGACACTCCCGGGGGACCGGAATCACCTTC. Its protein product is CASRHSRGTGITF.

The CDR3 loop reads CASSQEGTRTSSGNTIYF. The CDR3, as DNA: TGTGCCAGCAGCCAAGAGGGGACGCGGACTAGCTCTGGAAACACCATATATTTT. The rearrangement links TRBV4-2 to TRBJ1-3, with TRBD1 as a possible D gene (5 bases). The germline V and J ends were trimmed by 0 bases and 0 bases, with 15 bases remaining between them. In germline, CDR1 is LGHNA, CDR2 YNFKEQ. This CDR3 has 18 amino acids.

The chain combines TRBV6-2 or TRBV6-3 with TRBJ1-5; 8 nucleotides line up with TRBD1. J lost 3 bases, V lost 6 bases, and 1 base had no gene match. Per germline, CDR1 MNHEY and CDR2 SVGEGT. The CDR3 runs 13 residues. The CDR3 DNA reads TGTGCCAGCAGCAGGGGGCCCAATCAGCCCCAGCATTTT. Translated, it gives CASSRGPNQPQHF.

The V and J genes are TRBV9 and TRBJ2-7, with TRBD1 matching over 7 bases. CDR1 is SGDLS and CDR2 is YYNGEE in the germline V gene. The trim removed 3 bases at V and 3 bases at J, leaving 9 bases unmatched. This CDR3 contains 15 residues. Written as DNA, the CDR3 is TGTGCCAGCAGCGGAACGGGGACAGCGTTCTACGAGCAGTACTTC. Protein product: CASSGTGTAFYEQYF.

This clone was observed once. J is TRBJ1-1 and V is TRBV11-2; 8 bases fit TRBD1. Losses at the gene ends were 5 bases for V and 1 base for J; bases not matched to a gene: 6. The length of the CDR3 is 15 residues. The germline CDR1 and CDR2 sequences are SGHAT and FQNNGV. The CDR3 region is CASSAPGQENTEAFF. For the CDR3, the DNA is TGTGCCAGCAGCGCCCCGGGACAGGAGAACACTGAAGCTTTCTTT.

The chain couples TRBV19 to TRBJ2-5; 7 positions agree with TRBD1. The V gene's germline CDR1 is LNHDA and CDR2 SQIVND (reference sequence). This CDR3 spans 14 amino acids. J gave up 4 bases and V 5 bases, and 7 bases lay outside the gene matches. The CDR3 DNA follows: TGTGCCAGTAGTTCCCTACAGGGGAGAGAGACCCAGTACTTC. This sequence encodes CASSSLQGRETQYF. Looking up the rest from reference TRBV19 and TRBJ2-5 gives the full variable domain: DGGITQSPKYLFRKEGQNVTLSCEQNLNHDAMYWYRQDPGQGLRLIYYSQIVNDFQKGDIAEGYSVSREKKESFPLTVTSAQKNPTAFYLCASSSLQGRETQYFGPGTRLLVL.

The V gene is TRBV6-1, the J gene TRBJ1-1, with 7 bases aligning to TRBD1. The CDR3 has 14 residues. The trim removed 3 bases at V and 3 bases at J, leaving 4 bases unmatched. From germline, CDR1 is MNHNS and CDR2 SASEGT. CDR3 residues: CASSDQDRDTEAFF. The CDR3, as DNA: TGTGCCAGCAGTGACCAAGACAGGGACACTGAAGCTTTCTTT.

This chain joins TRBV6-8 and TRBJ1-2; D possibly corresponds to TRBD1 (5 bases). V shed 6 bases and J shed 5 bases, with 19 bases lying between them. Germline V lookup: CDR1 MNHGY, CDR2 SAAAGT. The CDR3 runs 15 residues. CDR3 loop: CASSPPAGHFYGYTF. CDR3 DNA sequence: TGTGCCAGCAGCCCCCCGGCAGGGCACTTTTATGGCTACACCTTC.

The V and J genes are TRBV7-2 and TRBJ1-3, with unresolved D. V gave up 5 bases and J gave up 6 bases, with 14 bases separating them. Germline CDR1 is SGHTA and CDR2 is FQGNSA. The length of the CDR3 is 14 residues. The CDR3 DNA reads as TGTGCCAGCAGCGTACCGGGAGAGTCAAACACCATATATTTT. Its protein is CASSVPGESNTIYF.

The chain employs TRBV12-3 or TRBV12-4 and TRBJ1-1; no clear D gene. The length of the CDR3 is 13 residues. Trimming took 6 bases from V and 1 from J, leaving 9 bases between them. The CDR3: CASSRTANTEAFF. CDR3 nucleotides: TGTGCCAGCAGCCGCACAGCGAACACTGAAGCTTTCTTT.

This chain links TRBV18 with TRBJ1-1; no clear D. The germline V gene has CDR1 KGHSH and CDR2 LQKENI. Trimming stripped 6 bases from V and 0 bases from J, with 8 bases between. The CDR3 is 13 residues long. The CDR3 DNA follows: TGTGCCAGCTCCCCCTGGCTGAACACTGAAGCTTTCTTT. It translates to CASSPWLNTEAFF.

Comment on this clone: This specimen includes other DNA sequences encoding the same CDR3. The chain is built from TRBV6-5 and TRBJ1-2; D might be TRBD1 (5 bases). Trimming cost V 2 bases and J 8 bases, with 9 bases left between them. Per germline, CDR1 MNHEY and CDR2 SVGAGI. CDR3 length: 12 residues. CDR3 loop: CASSYRGRGYTF. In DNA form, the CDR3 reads TGTGCCAGCAGTTACAGGGGCCGAGGCTACACCTTC.

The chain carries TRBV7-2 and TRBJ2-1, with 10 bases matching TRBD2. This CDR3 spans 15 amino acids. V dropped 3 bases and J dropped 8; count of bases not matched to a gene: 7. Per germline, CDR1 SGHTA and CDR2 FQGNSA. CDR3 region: CASSLQAGGAYEQFF. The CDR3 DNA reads TGTGCCAGCAGCTTGCAAGCGGGGGGGGCTTATGAGCAGTTCTTC. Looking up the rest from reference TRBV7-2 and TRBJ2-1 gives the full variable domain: GAGVSQSPSNKVTEKGKDVELRCDPISGHTALYWYRQSLGQGLEFLIYFQGNSAPDKSGLPSDRFSAERTGGSVSTLTIQRTQQEDSAVYLCASSLQAGGAYEQFFGPGTRLTVL.

CDR3 protein: CASSLQQNTEAFF. Written as DNA, the CDR3 is TGCGCCAGCAGCCTACAGCAGAACACTGAAGCTTTCTTT. The gene calls are TRBV5-1 and TRBJ1-1, with D hard to call. CDR1 SGHRS and CDR2 YFSETQ come from the germline V gene. Trimming took off 4 bases at V and 1 base at J, with 8 bases between the two ends. This CDR3 is 13 amino acids long. The variable domain in full, completed from reference TRBV5-1 and TRBJ1-1, reads KAGVTQTPRYLIKTRGQQVTLSCSPISGHRSVSWYQQTPGQGLQFLFEYFSETQRNKGNFPGRFSGRQFSNSRSEMNVSTLELGDSALYLCASSLQQNTEAFFGQGTRLTVV.

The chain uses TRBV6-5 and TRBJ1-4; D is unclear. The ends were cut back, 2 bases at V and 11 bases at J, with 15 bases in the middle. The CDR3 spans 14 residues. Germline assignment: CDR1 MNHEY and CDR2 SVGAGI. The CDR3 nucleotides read TGTGCCAGCAGTTACGAACGATCCGGGTGGAAACTGTTTTTT. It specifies CASSYERSGWKLFF.

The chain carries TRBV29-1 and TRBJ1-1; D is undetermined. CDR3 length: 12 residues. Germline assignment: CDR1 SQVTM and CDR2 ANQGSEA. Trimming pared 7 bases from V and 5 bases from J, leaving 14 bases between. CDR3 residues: CSGEEGGTEAFF. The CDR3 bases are TGCAGCGGGGAGGAGGGAGGTACTGAAGCTTTCTTT.

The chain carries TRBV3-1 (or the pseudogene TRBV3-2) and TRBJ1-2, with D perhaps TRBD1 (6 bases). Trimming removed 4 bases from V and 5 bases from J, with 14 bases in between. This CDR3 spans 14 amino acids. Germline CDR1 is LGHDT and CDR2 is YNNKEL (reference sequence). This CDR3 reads CASSPTGEIYGYTF. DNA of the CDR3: TGTGCCAGCAGCCCGACAGGCGAGATATATGGCTACACCTTC.

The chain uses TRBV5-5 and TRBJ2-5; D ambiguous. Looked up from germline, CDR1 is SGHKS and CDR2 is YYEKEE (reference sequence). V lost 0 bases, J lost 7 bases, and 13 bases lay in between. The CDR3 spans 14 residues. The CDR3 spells CASSLAEGDRTQYF. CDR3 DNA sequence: TGTGCCAGCAGCTTGGCCGAAGGAGACCGGACCCAGTACTTC.